These 20 T cell receptor beta chains were all obtained from the same sample, sequenced in a study of T cell responses to AZD1222 COVID-19 vaccine (dated by TCRdb to about 2021). Library generation was performed with the immunoSEQ multiplex PCR assay. Drawn from immuneACCESS, this table holds only the in-frame rearrangements with V and J called that TCRdb kept. Clones are partly lost; checked studies trace under half to an unresolved V gene and leave the rest unexplained. The sample table records under 140,000 clones; under 95% of these occur just once. The ten most abundant clones make up roughly 7.8% of the sample. The time point tag for this specimen amounts to: baseline before first vaccination. The sample consisted of peripheral blood, taken on day 0 of AZD1222 vaccination. The receptors were sampled from an adult in good health.

This clone came up once. The V and J genes are TRBV28 and TRBJ1-2; D uncertain. V was pared by 3 bases and J by 5 bases, with 7 bases between. The CDR3 has 12 amino acids. CDR1 is MDHEN, CDR2 SYDVKM, per germline. In nucleotides, the CDR3 is TGTGCCAGCAGTTTGGCCAGGTATGGCTACACCTTC. Its translation: CASSLARYGYTF.

The genes are TRBV6-4 and TRBJ2-3; possibly TRBD2 for D (5 bases). CDR3 length: 14 amino acids. Trimming took off 4 bases at V and 2 bases at J, with 10 bases between the two ends. The germline V gene encodes CDR1 MRHNA and CDR2 SNTAGT. CDR3 sequence reads: CASSAGSSTDTQYF. The CDR3 DNA follows: TGTGCCAGCAGTGCGGGGAGTTCCACAGATACGCAGTATTTT.

In this sample, this clone turned up once. The chain joins TRBV9 to TRBJ2-2; D remains ambiguous. The CDR3 totals 13 residues. The germline V and J ends were trimmed by 4 bases and 2 bases, with 6 bases remaining between them. Germline V gene sequence: CDR1 SGDLS, CDR2 YYNGEE. This CDR3 reads CASSSTNTGELFF. The DNA of the CDR3 is TGTGCCAGCAGCTCAACAAACACCGGGGAGCTGTTTTTT.

The DNA for the CDR3 is TGTGCCAGCTCACCGCCCAAAGGCGGGGGCACAGATACGCAGTATTTT. As protein: CASSPPKGGGTDTQYF. The J gene is TRBJ2-3, the V gene TRBV18; TRBD2 might be the D (6 bases). The CDR3 is 16 residues long. Germline V lookup: CDR1 KGHSH, CDR2 LQKENI. With 3 bases removed from V and 1 base from J, the gap between germline ends came to 14 bases.

The chain couples TRBV19 to TRBJ1-2; D is uncertain. CDR1 and CDR2 from the germline V gene are LNHDA and SQIVND (reference sequence). The CDR3 is made up of 13 amino acids. Trimming removed 3 bases at V and 8 bases at J, with 13 bases between. CDR3 bases: TGTGCCAGTAGTATTGCTATCCCGGGCGGCTACACCTTC. Its translation: CASSIAIPGGYTF. The full variable domain, its missing parts supplied by reference TRBV19 and TRBJ1-2, is DGGITQSPKYLFRKEGQNVTLSCEQNLNHDAMYWYRQDPGQGLRLIYYSQIVNDFQKGDIAEGYSVSREKKESFPLTVTSAQKNPTAFYLCASSIAIPGGYTFGSGTRLTVV.

V gene TRBV19 combines with J gene TRBJ1-2; maybe TRBD1 (5 bases). The CDR3 is 14 residues long. CDR1 LNHDA and CDR2 SQIVND come from the germline V gene (reference sequence). The V end was cut by 3 bases, the J end by 8 bases, with 16 bases between. The CDR3 spells CASSMRGRSEGYTF. As DNA, the CDR3 is TGTGCCAGTAGTATGAGGGGTAGGAGTGAAGGCTACACCTTC.

The V and J genes are TRBV6-5 and TRBJ2-2, with TRBD2 matching 9 bases. The CDR3 contains 15 residues. With V trimmed by 7 bases and J by 6 bases, 9 bases remained unmatched. The V gene's germline CDR1 is MNHEY and CDR2 SVGAGI. CDR3 DNA: TGTGCCAGCACCTATGCCAGCGGGGGGCCCGGGGAGCTGTTTTTT. As protein: CASTYASGGPGELFF.

This chain uses TRBV5-6 with TRBJ2-7; perhaps TRBD1 as D (6 bases). This CDR3 contains 14 residues. CDR1 SGHDT and CDR2 YYEEEE come from the germline V gene. V was cut by 1 base and J by 3 bases, with 11 bases left in between. CDR3 sequence: CASSLWTDDYEQYF. DNA of the CDR3: TGTGCCAGCAGCTTGTGGACAGATGACTACGAGCAGTACTTC. Full variable domain (remainder filled in from reference TRBV5-6 and TRBJ2-7): DAGVTQSPTHLIKTRGQQVTLRCSPKSGHDTVSWYQQALGQGPQFIFQYYEEEERQRGNFPDRFSGHQFPNYSSELNVNALLLGDSALYLCASSLWTDDYEQYFGPGTRLTVT.

CDR3 DNA: TGCGCCAGCAGCTCCCCGGGACTAGCGGGGGGCTTCTCCTACGAGCAGTACTTC. Protein: CASSSPGLAGGFSYEQYF. The chain joins TRBV5-1 to TRBJ2-7; 15 bases match TRBD2. Germline V gene lookup returns CDR1 SGHRS and CDR2 YFSETQ. The CDR3 runs 18 residues. Trimming removed 3 bases from V and 0 bases from J; junction bases left unmatched: 7.

The gene calls are TRBV5-4 and TRBJ2-1, with TRBD1 identical over 9 bases. This CDR3 has 16 residues. Germline V lookup: CDR1 SGHNT, CDR2 YYREEE (reference sequence). V was pared by 4 bases and J by 3 bases, with 8 bases of the junction left unmatched. The CDR3 protein is CASSMTGTGHYNEQFF. CDR3 DNA sequence: TGTGCCAGCAGCATGACCGGGACAGGGCACTACAATGAGCAGTTCTTC.

This clone was seen only once. This sequence joins TRBV5-1 and TRBJ2-1; D gene ambiguous. Trimming stripped 1 base from V and 9 bases from J, with 8 bases between. The CDR3 spans 12 residues. In germline, CDR1 is SGHRS, CDR2 YFSETQ. CDR3: CASSLLAAEQFF. The CDR3 nucleotides are TGCGCCAGCAGCTTGCTTGCGGCTGAGCAGTTCTTC.

The J gene is TRBJ2-1, the V gene TRBV7-2, with D unresolved. From germline, CDR1 is SGHTA and CDR2 FQGNSA. This CDR3 is built from 15 residues. Between the trimmed V and J ends, which lost 6 bases and 0 bases, there was a span of 12 bases. The CDR3: CASSKQRSSYNEQFF. CDR3 nucleotide sequence: TGTGCCAGCAGTAAACAGAGAAGCTCCTACAATGAGCAGTTCTTC.

This chain connects TRBV5-1 to TRBJ2-1; 8 bases line up with TRBD2. V was pared by 4 bases and J by 5 bases, with 5 bases of the junction left unmatched. This CDR3 has 14 residues. The germline V gene has CDR1 SGHRS and CDR2 YFSETQ. The CDR3 nucleotides are TGCGCCAGCAGCACGGGGGGGCCCAACAATGAGCAGTTCTTC. Translated, it gives CASSTGGPNNEQFF. Supplemented by reference TRBV5-1 and TRBJ2-1, the full variable domain reads KAGVTQTPRYLIKTRGQQVTLSCSPISGHRSVSWYQQTPGQGLQFLFEYFSETQRNKGNFPGRFSGRQFSNSRSEMNVSTLELGDSALYLCASSTGGPNNEQFFGPGTRLTVL.

CDR3 sequence: CASSSTGDQPQHF. For the CDR3, the DNA is TGTGCCAGCAGCTCCACAGGGGATCAGCCCCAGCATTTT. This chain connects TRBV7-9 to TRBJ1-5, with 7 nucleotides matching TRBD1. The CDR3 extends over 13 amino acids. The ends lost 4 bases at V and 5 bases at J; junction bases unmatched: 2. Germline values: CDR1 SEHNR, CDR2 FQNEAQ (reference sequence).

The chain has TRBV4-2 and TRBJ1-4; the D gene is possibly TRBD1 (5 bases). The CDR3 is made up of 17 amino acids. V lost 4 bases, J lost 7 bases, and 22 bases lay in between. The germline gives CDR1 LGHNA, CDR2 YNFKEQ. The chain's CDR3 is CASSPKGQGEGGEKLFF. Written as DNA, the CDR3 is TGTGCCAGCAGCCCCAAGGGCCAAGGGGAGGGTGGTGAAAAACTGTTTTTT.

The table lists this clone with a count of one. The chain links TRBV19 to TRBJ1-1; 9 bases are shared with TRBD1. With 8 bases clipped from V and 4 bases from J, the junction kept 8 bases outside the gene matches. In germline, CDR1 is LNHDA, CDR2 SQIVND (reference sequence). The CDR3 contains 14 residues. The CDR3 DNA reads TGTGCCAGTCAGTTGGCGACAGGGGGCACTGAAGCTTTCTTT. It is translated as CASQLATGGTEAFF.

The chain is built from TRBV6-4 and TRBJ1-3; D ambiguous. The CDR3 spans 15 residues. The V gene lost 0 bases and the J gene lost 5 bases, with 11 bases spanning the gap. The germline V gene encodes CDR1 MRHNA and CDR2 SNTAGT. The CDR3 DNA reads as TGTGCCAGCAGTGACTCTAGTATCCTGAGAAACACCATATATTTT. Translated: CASSDSSILRNTIYF.

This chain links TRBV12-3 or TRBV12-4 with TRBJ1-5; a possible D gene is TRBD1 (5 bases). The CDR3 is 13 amino acids. Trimming removed 6 bases from V and 0 bases from J, with 6 bases in between. CDR3 region: CASSDSSNQPQHF. The CDR3 DNA sequence: TGTGCCAGCAGCGACAGTAGCAATCAGCCCCAGCATTTT.

This chain connects TRBV6-5 to TRBJ2-7, with D tentatively TRBD2 (6 bases). The CDR3 runs 14 residues. CDR1 is MNHEY and CDR2 is SVGAGI in the germline V gene. V was trimmed by 7 bases and J by 5 bases, leaving 18 bases between them. The CDR3 sequence is CASTGGTLINEQYF. CDR3 DNA sequence: TGTGCCAGCACCGGGGGAACCCTCATCAACGAGCAGTACTTC.

This chain uses TRBV6-1 with TRBJ1-2, with unresolved D. Between the trimmed V and J ends, which lost 1 base and 8 bases, there was a span of 17 bases. Germline loops: CDR1 MNHNS, CDR2 SASEGT. CDR3 size: 15 residues. CDR3 amino acids: CASSEESPGKRGYTF. DNA of the CDR3: TGTGCCAGCAGTGAAGAGTCCCCGGGGAAGCGGGGCTACACCTTC.